These T cell receptor beta chains were read from a single sample in a study of Ad26.COV2.S vaccination and SARS-CoV-2 variants. Profiling relied on immunoSEQ multiplex PCR, and the TCRdb table lists in-frame clones only, not all of them. This sample has about 400,000 clones; around nine tenths occur once, and the top ten carry around 2%. The source material was peripheral blood, sampled in a trial of Ad26.COV2.S vaccine versus placebo. The receptors here all came from a person between 18 and 65 years old who received the Ad26.COV2.S COVID-19 vaccine or a placebo. Both conserved end residues are trimmed from each CDR3. Some rows mark clone size as missing; the rest say once, few, many or name a class of expanded clone.

clone size,V gene,J gene,CDR3 protein
NA,TRBV30,TRBJ2-2,AWSVGQIANTGELF
once,TRBV4-2,TRBJ2-5,ASSQEVSGSHETQY
NA,TRBV24-1,TRBJ2-1,ATSDTSGSDSYNEQF
NA,TRBV19,TRBJ1-1,ASSRLGGNTEAF
NA,TRBV5-1,TRBJ2-5,ASSLPGLAAQETQY
NA,TRBV30,TRBJ2-2,AWARTSRTGELF
NA,TRBV30,TRBJ2-4,AWSVGGIGKNIQY
NA,TRBV19,TRBJ2-3,ASRRLAGSDTQY
few,TRBV7-6,TRBJ2-7,ASSSPRRGRLVGSSYEQY
NA,TRBV28,TRBJ2-6,ASNHLGLDSGANVLT
NA,TRBV28,TRBJ2-4,ASSSSGRSLAKNIQY
NA,TRBV9,TRBJ2-7,ASSVGPFEVGEQY
NA,TRBV5-1,TRBJ1-2,ASSIEGPRGYGYT
NA,TRBV13,TRBJ1-3,ASSTRSSDTIY
few,TRBV7-9,TRBJ2-7,ASSLGLAGESEQY
NA,TRBV5-1,TRBJ2-3,ASGQRVTDTQY
NA,TRBV18,TRBJ2-2,ASSPFRDRGRSGELF
NA,TRBV9,TRBJ2-3,ASSTPGTGADTQY
NA,TRBV5-1,TRBJ2-1,ASRLAGGGYNEQF
NA,TRBV18,TRBJ1-1,ASSRGGNTEAF
NA,TRBV5-1,TRBJ1-2,ASSREGYGYT
NA,TRBV6-2/TRBV6-3,TRBJ2-7,ASRPGQGKSYEQY
NA,TRBV6-5,TRBJ2-1,ASSWGSGRTYNEQF
NA,TRBV24-1,TRBJ2-2,ATSSEQVTGELF
NA,TRBV12-5,TRBJ1-2,ASGLETGQGASAGYT
NA,TRBV4-1,TRBJ2-7,ASSLTLGTVSYEQY
NA,TRBV2,TRBJ2-2,ASSGTGATGELF
NA,TRBV24-1,TRBJ2-3,ATRGTSGSWTDTQY
NA,TRBV25-1,TRBJ2-7,ASSAPDRVYEQY
NA,TRBV5-4,TRBJ1-2,ASSHRGDYGYT
NA,TRBV6-1,TRBJ1-2,ASSEGRGDNYGYT
NA,TRBV6-4,TRBJ2-1,ASSGGSGKVF
NA,TRBV19,TRBJ2-5,ASRTGRAQY
once,TRBV7-9,TRBJ2-5,ASTARGTRRETQY
NA,TRBV28,TRBJ2-1,ASSKWTGNEQF
once,TRBV5-4,TRBJ2-7,ASSRTTYEQY
NA,TRBV28,TRBJ2-5,ASSFSQGVQETQY
once,TRBV2,TRBJ2-7,ASSEMTGLIEQY
NA,TRBV6-5,TRBJ2-1,ASSRQGIHEQF
NA,TRBV4-1,TRBJ1-1,ASSLPQGDMNTEAF
NA,TRBV4-3,TRBJ1-3,ASSQHHRGSSGNTIY
NA,TRBV28,TRBJ1-5,ASSWDRVQPQH
NA,TRBV7-2,TRBJ1-2,ASSSGPARGYT
once,TRBV28,TRBJ1-5,ASSLPDRDDQPQH
NA,TRBV13,TRBJ2-3,ASSRPGQGSDTQY